These 18 T cell receptor beta chains came from one sample sequenced in a study of cytomegalovirus exposure and HLA in healthy donors. Researchers ran the PCR with 60 Vbeta and 13 Jbeta primers. Assay used: immunoSEQ multiplex PCR; TCRdb lists only in-frame clones, some missing. The profile shows about 130,000 clones, 76% of them singletons. Sequencing used PBMCs. The receptors were gathered from a man aged 35-49 years in good health and CMV-seronegative.

The V and J genes are TRBV4-3 and TRBJ2-7, with 9 bases lining up with TRBD2. V lost 0 bases and J lost 0; bases outside the gene matches: 9. The CDR3 totals 18 residues. Germline V gene sequence: CDR1 LGHNA, CDR2 YSLEER. The CDR3 here is CASSQDRPSGDLSYEQYF. CDR3 sequence (DNA): TGCGCCAGCAGCCAAGATAGGCCTAGCGGGGATCTCTCCTACGAGCAGTACTTC.

The chain uses TRBV30 and TRBJ1-4, with a tentative D call TRBD1 (6 bases). V dropped 1 base and J dropped 8 bases, with 20 bases sitting between them. Germline CDR1 is GTSNPN and CDR2 is SVGIG (reference sequence). The CDR3 spans 16 residues. The DNA for the CDR3 is TGTGCCTGGAGTGCAGTTTACAGGGTCCGTAGGGAAAAACTGTTTTTT. It is translated as CAWSAVYRVRREKLFF.

J is TRBJ1-1 and V is TRBV6-6, with a tentative D call TRBD1 (5 bases). The CDR3 has 13 residues. CDR1 is MNHNY, CDR2 SVGAGI, per germline (reference sequence). The V end was cut by 5 bases, the J end by 1 base, with 8 bases between. CDR3 region: CASSTDRNTEAFF. The CDR3 DNA is TGTGCCAGCAGTACCGACAGGAACACTGAAGCTTTCTTT.

V usage is TRBV27 and J usage is TRBJ1-2; TRBD1 matches at 9 bases. J gave up 11 bases and V 5 bases, and 6 bases lay outside the gene matches. Germline CDR1 and CDR2: MNHEY and SMNVEV (reference sequence). This CDR3 spans 12 amino acids. For the CDR3, the DNA is TGTGCCAGCAGTCCAGGACAGGGGTGGTACACCTTC. It yields the protein CASSPGQGWYTF.

This clone has a handful of counts. The chain carries TRBV5-6 and TRBJ2-5, with D tentatively TRBD1 (5 bases). The CDR3 has 13 residues. Deletions cut 4 bases from V and 4 bases from J, with 11 bases between. Germline CDR1 and CDR2: SGHDT and YYEEEE. The CDR3 DNA follows: TGTGCCAGCAGCCCGAAGGGGCGAGAGACCCAGTACTTC. It codes for CASSPKGRETQYF.

The chain is built from TRBV11-3 and TRBJ1-2; D perhaps matches TRBD1 (6 bases). Germline assignment: CDR1 SGHNT and CDR2 YENEEA. This CDR3 is 16 amino acids long. Deletions cut 5 bases from V and 3 bases from J, with 19 bases between. The CDR3 spells CASSGYRVGTDYGYTF. The CDR3 DNA follows: TGTGCCAGCAGCGGATACAGGGTGGGGACGGACTATGGCTACACCTTC.

The chain combines TRBV19 with TRBJ2-7; the match to TRBD1 covers 9 bases. The J segment lost 4 bases and the V segment lost 5 bases, leaving 12 bases of the junction unmatched. The CDR3 runs 16 residues. Germline V gene data show CDR1 as LNHDA and CDR2 as SQIVND (reference sequence). CDR3 loop: CASSGRQGVFWYEQYF. CDR3 DNA sequence: TGTGCCAGTAGTGGCCGACAGGGGGTATTTTGGTACGAGCAGTACTTC. The complete variable domain, with remaining parts taken from reference TRBV19 and TRBJ2-7, reads DGGITQSPKYLFRKEGQNVTLSCEQNLNHDAMYWYRQDPGQGLRLIYYSQIVNDFQKGDIAEGYSVSREKKESFPLTVTSAQKNPTAFYLCASSGRQGVFWYEQYFGPGTRLTVT.

The rearrangement links TRBV7-2 to TRBJ2-1; 7 bases align to TRBD2. CDR1 and CDR2 (germline): SGHTA, FQGNSA. This CDR3 has 18 residues. Trimming removed 5 bases from V and 0 bases from J; junction bases left unmatched: 13. Here the CDR3 reads CASSPRGGRGSSYNEQFF. CDR3 coding DNA: TGTGCCAGCAGCCCCCGCGGCGGGCGGGGGAGCTCCTACAATGAGCAGTTCTTC.

This sequence joins TRBV11-2 and TRBJ2-4; 10 bases match TRBD2. Per the germline V gene, CDR1 is SGHAT and CDR2 is FQNNGV. The CDR3 runs 16 residues. With V trimmed by 5 bases and J by 4 bases, 8 bases remained unmatched. CDR3 residues: CASSPGGAGGKNIQYF. As DNA, the CDR3 is TGTGCCAGCAGCCCCGGGGGAGCGGGGGGGAAAAACATTCAGTACTTC.

This clone has a handful of counts. The chain carries TRBV2 and TRBJ2-5; 7 bases map to TRBD2. Germline V gene lookup returns CDR1 SNHLY and CDR2 FYNNEI. CDR3 length: 15 amino acids. Unmatched junction bases numbered 12, after V lost 6 bases and J lost 5 bases. CDR3 DNA sequence: TGTGCCAGCAGCGCCAGAATGGGGGGAGGGGAGACCCAGTACTTC. Protein: CASSARMGGGETQYF. Full variable domain (outside the CDR3, taken from reference TRBV2 and TRBJ2-5): EPEVTQTPSHQVTQMGQEVILRCVPISNHLYFYWYRQILGQKVEFLVSFYNNEISEKSEIFDDQFSVERPDGSNFTLKIRSTKLEDSAMYFCASSARMGGGETQYFGPGTRLLVL.

The genes are TRBV13 and TRBJ1-5; D is possibly TRBD1 (5 bases). Trimming removed 4 bases at V and 15 bases at J, with 22 bases between. Germline V lookup: CDR1 PRHDT, CDR2 FYEKMQ (reference sequence). The CDR3 is 14 residues long. This CDR3 is CASSSTDFPGGRHF. The CDR3, as DNA: TGTGCCAGCAGCTCGACCGATTTCCCCGGGGGTCGGCATTTT.

The rearrangement joins TRBV4-2 to TRBJ2-7; D uncertain. This CDR3 comprises 16 residues. The germline gives CDR1 LGHNA, CDR2 YNFKEQ. Trimming stripped 0 bases from V and 2 bases from J, with 14 bases between. The CDR3 region has the DNA TGTGCCAGCAGCCAAGACAGTCAAGCGCCTACCTACGAGCAGTACTTC. It encodes CASSQDSQAPTYEQYF.

The chain employs TRBV5-1 and TRBJ1-5, with 8 bases aligning to TRBD1. V lost 2 bases, J lost 6 bases, and 7 bases stayed unmatched. The CDR3 covers 15 residues. Per the germline V gene, CDR1 is SGHRS and CDR2 is YFSETQ. CDR3 DNA: TGCGCCAGCAGCTTAGGGACAGGTTCGGGTCAGCCCCAGCATTTT. Translating gives CASSLGTGSGQPQHF.

CDR3 residues: CAWNGGYGTGSTGELFF. For the CDR3, the DNA is TGTGCCTGGAATGGAGGGTACGGGACAGGAAGCACCGGGGAGCTGTTTTTT. This chain joins TRBV30 and TRBJ2-2; 8 bases are shared with TRBD1. V lost 4 bases, J lost 4 bases, and 14 bases stayed unmatched. This CDR3 region has 17 residues. CDR1 is GTSNPN, CDR2 SVGIG, per germline (reference sequence).

J is TRBJ1-1 and V is TRBV5-4, with 11 bases aligning to TRBD1. V dropped 3 bases and J dropped 5; count of bases not matched to a gene: 6. Germline-derived CDR1 and CDR2 are SGHNT and YYREEE (reference sequence). CDR3 length: 15 residues. The CDR3 is CASSWGTGGKTEAFF. For the CDR3, the DNA is TGTGCCAGCAGCTGGGGGACAGGGGGTAAGACTGAAGCTTTCTTT.

The chain joins TRBV7-9 to TRBJ2-3; possible D gene TRBD2, 6 bases. Trimming removed 2 bases at V and 1 base at J, with 10 bases between. CDR3 length: 15 amino acids. Germline CDR1 and CDR2: SEHNR and FQNEAQ (reference sequence). CDR3 region: CASSLPPGGTDTQYF. The CDR3, as DNA: TGTGCCAGCAGCTTACCACCGGGAGGCACAGATACGCAGTATTTT.

This clone was recorded once. V and J are TRBV9 and TRBJ1-4, with D possibly being TRBD1 (6 bases). V was shortened by 0 bases and J by 7 bases, with 10 bases between the two germline ends. This CDR3 is 14 amino acids long. CDR1 and CDR2 from the germline V gene are SGDLS and YYNGEE. CDR3 region: CASSVGQGSEKLFF. The CDR3 bases are TGTGCCAGCAGCGTAGGGCAGGGGAGTGAAAAACTGTTTTTT.

This chain connects TRBV10-3 to TRBJ2-1; D is unresolved. V lost 0 bases and J 2 bases, leaving 5 bases between the germline ends. The CDR3 is made up of 14 amino acids. CDR1 is ENHRY, CDR2 SYGVKD, per germline. This CDR3 is CAISESETYNEQFF. The CDR3, as DNA: TGTGCCATCAGTGAGTCGGAGACCTACAATGAGCAGTTCTTC.